This TCR beta chain was identified in a study of identical twins. Study-level results: Analyses of zero insertions could, in part, be confounded by invariant MAIT and iNKT cells. For cord blood, abundant beta clonotypes had fewer insertions, unlike memory repertoires, which showed none. Conclusions leaned on cross-sectional statistical analysis and did not track the same donors over time.

The sample holds many counts of this clonotype. Its antigen is currently unknown. V lost 5 bases and J 2 bases, leaving 13 bases between the germline ends. CDR1 and CDR2 from the germline V gene are SGHTA and FQGNSA. CDR3 length equals 15 residues. A universal primer site came from template switching; cDNA carried unique molecular identifiers. TCRdb processed the 5' RACE reads anew with MiXCR; each CDR3 protein has one entry. The profile shows roughly 700,000 distinct CDR3 sequences, less than 10% of them singletons. These records were also assigned to another study, of yellow fever vaccine responses in identical twins.

V usage is TRBV7-2 and J usage is TRBJ1-3, with D possibly being TRBD1 (6 bases). Input material: PBMCs. This receptor was taken from a woman aged 18-30 years in good health. CDR3 protein: CASSPRGTPGNTIYF. CDR3 DNA: TGTGCCAGCAGCCCAAGGGGGACACCTGGAAACACCATATATTTT.